This TCR beta chain stems from a study of blood T cell repertoires in COVID-19. At the level of the study: COVID-19 samples, acute and convalescent, were from the United States, Italy and Spain.

V lost 0 bases to trimming and J lost 1 base; unmatched junction nucleotides: 14. In germline, CDR1 is MGHRA, CDR2 YSYEKL. The CDR3 is made up of 21 amino acids. Original methodology: Amplification from reference gene primers served as the basis for estimated nucleated cell counts. TCRdb's table, derived via immunoSEQ multiplex PCR, lists solely in-frame clones and lacks some. V, J and clone size derive from that table, while D and trimming were established from the DNA sequence. Of over 110,000 clones in the sample, 80% were seen once. The genes are TRBV4-1 and TRBJ2-1; 11 bases line up with TRBD2. Specimen: peripheral blood. This clonotype originated in a man between 65 and 79 years old who had recovered from COVID-19. The CDR3 DNA reads TGCGCCAGCAGCCAAGACTTTTCCGGGCTAGCGGGAGGCCCATCCTACAATGAGCAGTTCTTC. It translates to CASSQDFSGLAGGPSYNEQFF.